This T cell receptor (beta chain) was captured by sequencing in a study of blood T cell repertoires in COVID-19 (dated by TCRdb to 2019 to 2021). Notes on the research overall: The collaborator samples originated in the United States, Italy and Spain and spanned the acute and convalescent phases of COVID-19. The samples were drawn from the first 160 participants of the ongoing ImmuneRACE study and from 1,200 or so subjects provided by 6 global collaborators. The repertoires were released in a freely available public database intended as a resource for research on the immune response to SARS-CoV-2. Where available, HLA class I and class II types were obtained from metadata supplied by the sample provider rather than from assay-based typing. Nearly every sample came with metadata listing a de-identified subject ID, COVID-19 status, age in years and sex. The material from the prospective study consisted of cDNA or gDNA derived from T cells, B-cell-depleted T cells, or PBMCs. Deeply sampled blood TCRbeta repertoires from subjects exposed to, actively infected with, or recovered from COVID-19 were included in the dataset.

The study at large found these results: The amount of clinical and demographic metadata varied by source and participant and was provided uncurated.

In regard to this clone: Its antigen is currently not known. Base-call qualities are not available, and no considerably larger clone is one nucleotide away.

TCRbeta CDR3 regions were amplified from genomic DNA using the immunoSEQ Assay, a bias-controlled multiplex PCR. The study's own analysis went as follows. Within the assay, amplification of reference gene primers was used to estimate how many nucleated cells each sample contained. To quantify the absolute abundance of each unique TCRbeta CDR3 rearrangement, sequence reads were collapsed and filtered. For each sample, productive Simpson clonality was calculated as the square root of Simpson's diversity index across productive rearrangements. This immuneACCESS table, as held by TCRdb, lists in-frame sequences with V and J called but not all clones. Of the missing ones, under half trace to an unresolved V gene in checked studies; the others have no known cause. Clone size and V and J calls were adopted from that table, with D and trimming inferred from the DNA. The sample data list 200,000 to 300,000 clones, and roughly 84% of these were observed just once. Of the sample, around 2.5% is held by the ten largest clones.

A second Seattle source provided samples from volunteer blood donors who had recovered from COVID-19. Collaborating institutions collected whole blood in K2EDTA tubes following their own protocols. Collaborator samples were shipped for TCRbeta analysis as frozen whole blood, isolated PBMCs, or DNA extracted from either sample type. Taken from cysteine to phenylalanine, the CDR3 has 17 residues. CDR3 DNA is the only sequence kept; it has 51 bases, read in frame from the first base. Trimming at the junction amounts to 1 base on V and 5 bases on J, and the germline ends lie 15 bases apart. The germline V gene encodes CDR1 MGHRA and CDR2 YSYEKL.

The chain couples TRBV4-1 to TRBJ1-6; possibly the D gene is TRBD1, per 5 matching bases. The receptor was isolated from a man aged 35 to 55 who had recovered from COVID-19. What was sequenced was peripheral blood. CDR3 sequence: CASSQGYRLDNNSPLHF. The nucleotide sequence is TGCGCCAGCAGCCAAGGGTACAGGCTGGACAATAATTCACCCCTCCACTTT.